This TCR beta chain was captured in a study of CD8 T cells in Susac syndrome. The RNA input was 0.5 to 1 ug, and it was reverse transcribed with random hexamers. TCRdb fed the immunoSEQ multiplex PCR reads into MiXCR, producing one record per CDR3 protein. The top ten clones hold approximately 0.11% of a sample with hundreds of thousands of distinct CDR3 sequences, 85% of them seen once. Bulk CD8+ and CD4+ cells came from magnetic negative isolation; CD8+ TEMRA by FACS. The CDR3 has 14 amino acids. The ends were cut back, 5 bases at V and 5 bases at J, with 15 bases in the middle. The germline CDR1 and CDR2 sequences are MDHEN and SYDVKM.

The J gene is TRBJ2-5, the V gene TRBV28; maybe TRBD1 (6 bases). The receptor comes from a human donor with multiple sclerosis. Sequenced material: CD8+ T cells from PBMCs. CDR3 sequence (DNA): TGTGCCAGCAGTGTCGACAGGAGAGGGGAGACCCAGTACTTC. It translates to CASSVDRRGETQYF. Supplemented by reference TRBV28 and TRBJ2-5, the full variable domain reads DVKVTQSSRYLVKRTGEKVFLECVQDMDHENMFWYRQDPGLGLRLIYFSYDVKMKEKGDIPEGYSVSREKKERFSLILESASTNQTSMYLCASSVDRRGETQYFGPGTRLLVL.